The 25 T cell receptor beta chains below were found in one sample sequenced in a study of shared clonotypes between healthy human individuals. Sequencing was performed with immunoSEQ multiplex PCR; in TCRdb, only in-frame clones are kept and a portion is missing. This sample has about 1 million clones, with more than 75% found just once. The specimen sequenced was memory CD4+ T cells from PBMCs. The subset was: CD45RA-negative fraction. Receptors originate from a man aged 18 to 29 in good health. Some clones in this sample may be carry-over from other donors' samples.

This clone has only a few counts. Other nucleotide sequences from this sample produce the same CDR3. This chain's CDR3 is CSVGDGNQPQHF. DNA for the CDR3: TGCAGCGTGGGCGACGGGAATCAGCCCCAGCATTTT. The chain carries TRBV29-1 and TRBJ1-5, with unresolved D. Germline values: CDR1 SQVTM, CDR2 ANQGSEA. This CDR3 contains 12 residues. Trimming removed 6 bases from V and 4 bases from J, with 10 bases in between.

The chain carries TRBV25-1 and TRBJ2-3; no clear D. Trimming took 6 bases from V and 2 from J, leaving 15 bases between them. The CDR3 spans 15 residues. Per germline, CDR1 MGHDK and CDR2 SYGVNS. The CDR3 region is CASRITSLITDTQYF. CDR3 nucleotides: TGTGCCAGCAGAATAACATCGCTTATCACAGATACGCAGTATTTT. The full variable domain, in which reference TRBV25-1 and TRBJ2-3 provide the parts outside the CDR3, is EADIYQTPRYLVIGTGKKITLECSQTMGHDKMYWYQQDPGMELHLIHYSYGVNSTEKGDLSSESTVSRIRTEHFPLTLESARPSHTSQYLCASRITSLITDTQYFGPGTRLTVL.

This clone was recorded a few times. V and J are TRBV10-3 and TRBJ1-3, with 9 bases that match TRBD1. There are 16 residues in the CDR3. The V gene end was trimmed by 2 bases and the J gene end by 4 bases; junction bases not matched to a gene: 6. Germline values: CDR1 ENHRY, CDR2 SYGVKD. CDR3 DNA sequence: TGTGCCATCAGTGAGGCAGCGGGACAGGGAGGAAACACCATATATTTT. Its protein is CAISEAAGQGGNTIYF.

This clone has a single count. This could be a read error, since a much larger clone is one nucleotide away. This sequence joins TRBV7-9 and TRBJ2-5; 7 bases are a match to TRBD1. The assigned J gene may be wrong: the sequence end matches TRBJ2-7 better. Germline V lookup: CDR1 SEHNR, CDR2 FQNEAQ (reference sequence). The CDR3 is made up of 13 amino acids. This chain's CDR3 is CASSLGQFYEQYF. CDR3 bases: TGTGCCAGCAGCTTGGGACAGTTCTACGAGCAGTACTTC.

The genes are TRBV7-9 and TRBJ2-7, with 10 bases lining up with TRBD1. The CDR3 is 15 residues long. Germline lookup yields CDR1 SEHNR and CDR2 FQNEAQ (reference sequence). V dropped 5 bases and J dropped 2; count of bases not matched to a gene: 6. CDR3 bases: TGTGCCAGCAGCACCTCCGGGACAGGGGCCTACGAGCAGTACTTC. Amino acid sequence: CASSTSGTGAYEQYF.

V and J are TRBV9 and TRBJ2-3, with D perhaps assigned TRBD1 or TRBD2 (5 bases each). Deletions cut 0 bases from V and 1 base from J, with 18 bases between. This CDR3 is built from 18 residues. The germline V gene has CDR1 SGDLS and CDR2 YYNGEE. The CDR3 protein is CASSVGYEGGRGTDTQYF. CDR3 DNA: TGTGCCAGCAGCGTAGGGTATGAGGGTGGCAGGGGCACAGATACGCAGTATTTT.

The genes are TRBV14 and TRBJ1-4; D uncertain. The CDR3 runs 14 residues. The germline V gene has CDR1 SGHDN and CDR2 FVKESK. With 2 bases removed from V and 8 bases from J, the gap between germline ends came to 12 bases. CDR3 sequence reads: CASSQNGPMEKLFF. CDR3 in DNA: TGTGCCAGCAGCCAAAACGGACCAATGGAAAAACTGTTTTTT.

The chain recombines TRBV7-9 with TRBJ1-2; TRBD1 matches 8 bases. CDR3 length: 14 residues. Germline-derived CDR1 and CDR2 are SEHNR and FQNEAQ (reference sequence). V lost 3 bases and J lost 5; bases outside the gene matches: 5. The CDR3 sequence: CASSFPGGRYGYTF. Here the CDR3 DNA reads TGTGCCAGCAGCTTTCCAGGGGGCAGATATGGCTACACCTTC.

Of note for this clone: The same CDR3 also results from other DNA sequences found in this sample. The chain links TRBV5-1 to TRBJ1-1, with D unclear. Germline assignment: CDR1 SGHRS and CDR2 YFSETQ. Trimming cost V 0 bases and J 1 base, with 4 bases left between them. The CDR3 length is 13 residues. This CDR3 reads CASSLARNTEAFF. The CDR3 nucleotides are TGCGCCAGCAGCTTGGCCAGGAACACTGAAGCTTTCTTT.

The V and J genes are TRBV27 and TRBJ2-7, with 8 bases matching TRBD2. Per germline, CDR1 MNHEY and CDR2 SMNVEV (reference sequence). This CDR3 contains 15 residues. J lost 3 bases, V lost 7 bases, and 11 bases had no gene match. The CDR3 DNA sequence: TGTGCCAGCACCCCTAGCCTAGCGGGCTTCTACGAGCAGTACTTC. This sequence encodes CASTPSLAGFYEQYF.

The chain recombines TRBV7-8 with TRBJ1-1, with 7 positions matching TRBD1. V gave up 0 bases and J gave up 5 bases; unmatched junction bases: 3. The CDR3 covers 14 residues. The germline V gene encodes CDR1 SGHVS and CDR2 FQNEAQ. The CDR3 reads CASSLAGGVTEAFF. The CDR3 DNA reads TGTGCCAGCAGCTTAGCAGGGGGCGTGACTGAAGCTTTCTTT.

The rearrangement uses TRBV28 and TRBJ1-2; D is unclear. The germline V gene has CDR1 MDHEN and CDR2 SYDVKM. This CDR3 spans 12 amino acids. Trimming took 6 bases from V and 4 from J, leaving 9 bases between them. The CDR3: CASRQYSYGYTF. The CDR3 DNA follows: TGTGCCAGCAGACAGTATTCCTATGGCTACACCTTC.

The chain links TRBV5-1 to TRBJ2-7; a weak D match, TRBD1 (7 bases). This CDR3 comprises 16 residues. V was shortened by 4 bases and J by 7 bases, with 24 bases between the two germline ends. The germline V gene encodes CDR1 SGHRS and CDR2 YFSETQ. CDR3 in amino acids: CASSLLQLMQGGEQYF. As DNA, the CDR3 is TGCGCCAGCAGCCTTCTCCAACTGATGCAGGGGGGTGAGCAGTACTTC. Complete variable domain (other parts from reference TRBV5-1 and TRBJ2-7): KAGVTQTPRYLIKTRGQQVTLSCSPISGHRSVSWYQQTPGQGLQFLFEYFSETQRNKGNFPGRFSGRQFSNSRSEMNVSTLELGDSALYLCASSLLQLMQGGEQYFGPGTRLTVT.

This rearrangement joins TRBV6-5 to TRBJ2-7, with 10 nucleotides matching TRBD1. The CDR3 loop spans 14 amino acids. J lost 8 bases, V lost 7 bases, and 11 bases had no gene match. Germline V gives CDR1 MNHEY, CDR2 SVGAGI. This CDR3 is CASNPPGTGAQQYF. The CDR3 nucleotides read TGTGCCAGCAACCCCCCCGGGACAGGGGCCCAGCAGTACTTC.

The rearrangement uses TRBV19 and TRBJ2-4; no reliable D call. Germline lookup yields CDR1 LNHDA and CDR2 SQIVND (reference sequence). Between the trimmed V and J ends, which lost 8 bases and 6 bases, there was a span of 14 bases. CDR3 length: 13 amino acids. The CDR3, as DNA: TGTGCCAGTCGGCCATCGGGTGTAAACATTCAGTACTTC. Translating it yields CASRPSGVNIQYF. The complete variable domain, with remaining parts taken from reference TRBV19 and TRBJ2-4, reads DGGITQSPKYLFRKEGQNVTLSCEQNLNHDAMYWYRQDPGQGLRLIYYSQIVNDFQKGDIAEGYSVSREKKESFPLTVTSAQKNPTAFYLCASRPSGVNIQYFGAGTRLSVL.

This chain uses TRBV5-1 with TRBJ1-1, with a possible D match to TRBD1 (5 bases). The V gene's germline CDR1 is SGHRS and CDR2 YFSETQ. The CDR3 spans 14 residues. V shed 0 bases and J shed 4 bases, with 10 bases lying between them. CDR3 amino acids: CASSLESGSTEAFF. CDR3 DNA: TGCGCCAGCAGCTTGGAGTCAGGGAGCACTGAAGCTTTCTTT.

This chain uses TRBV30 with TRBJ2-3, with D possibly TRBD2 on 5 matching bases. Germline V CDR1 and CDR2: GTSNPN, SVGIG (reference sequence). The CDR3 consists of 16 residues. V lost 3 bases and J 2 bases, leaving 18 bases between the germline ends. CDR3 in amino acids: CAWSPLAKRATDTQYF. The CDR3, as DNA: TGTGCCTGGAGCCCCTTAGCGAAGAGGGCCACAGATACGCAGTATTTT.

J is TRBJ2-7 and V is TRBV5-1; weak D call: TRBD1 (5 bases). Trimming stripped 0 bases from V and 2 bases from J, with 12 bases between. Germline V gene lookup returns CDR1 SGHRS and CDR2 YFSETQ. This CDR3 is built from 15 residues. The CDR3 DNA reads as TGCGCCAGCAGCTTGGGCCAGGGTGGACCCTACGAGCAGTACTTC. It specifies CASSLGQGGPYEQYF.

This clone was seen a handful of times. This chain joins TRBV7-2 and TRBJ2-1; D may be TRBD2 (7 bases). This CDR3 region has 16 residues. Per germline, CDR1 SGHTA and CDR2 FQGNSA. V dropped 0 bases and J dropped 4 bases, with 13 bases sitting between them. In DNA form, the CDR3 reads TGTGCCAGCAGCTTAGCGGGGGGGCTTGATTACAATGAGCAGTTCTTC. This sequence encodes CASSLAGGLDYNEQFF.

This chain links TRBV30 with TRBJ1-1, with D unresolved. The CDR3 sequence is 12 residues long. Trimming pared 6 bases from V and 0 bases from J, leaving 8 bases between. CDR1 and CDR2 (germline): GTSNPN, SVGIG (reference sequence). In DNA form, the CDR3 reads TGTGCCTGCACTGACTTGAACACTGAAGCTTTCTTT. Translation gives CACTDLNTEAFF.

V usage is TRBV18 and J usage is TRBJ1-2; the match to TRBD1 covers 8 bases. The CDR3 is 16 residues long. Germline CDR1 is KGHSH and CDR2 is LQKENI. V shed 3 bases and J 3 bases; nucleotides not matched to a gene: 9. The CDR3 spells CASSPPMGDRYYGYTF. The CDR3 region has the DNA TGTGCCAGCTCACCGCCCATGGGGGACAGGTACTATGGCTACACCTTC. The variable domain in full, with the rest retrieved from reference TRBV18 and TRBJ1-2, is NAGVMQNPRHLVRRRGQEARLRCSPMKGHSHVYWYRQLPEEGLKFMVYLQKENIIDESGMPKERFSAEFPKEGPSILRIQQVVRGDSAAYFCASSPPMGDRYYGYTFGSGTRLTVV.

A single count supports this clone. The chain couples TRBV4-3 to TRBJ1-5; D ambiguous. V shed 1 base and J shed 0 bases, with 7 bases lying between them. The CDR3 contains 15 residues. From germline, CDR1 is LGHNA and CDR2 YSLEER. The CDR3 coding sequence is TGCGCCAGCAGCCAAGGGCACTTTAGCAATCAGCCCCAGCATTTT. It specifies CASSQGHFSNQPQHF.

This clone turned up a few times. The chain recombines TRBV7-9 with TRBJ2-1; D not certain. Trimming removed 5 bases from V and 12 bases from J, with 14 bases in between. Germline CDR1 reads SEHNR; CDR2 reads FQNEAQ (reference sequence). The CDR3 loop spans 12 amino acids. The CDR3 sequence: CASSNWGIGQFF. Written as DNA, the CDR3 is TGTGCCAGCAGCAACTGGGGTATCGGGCAGTTCTTC.

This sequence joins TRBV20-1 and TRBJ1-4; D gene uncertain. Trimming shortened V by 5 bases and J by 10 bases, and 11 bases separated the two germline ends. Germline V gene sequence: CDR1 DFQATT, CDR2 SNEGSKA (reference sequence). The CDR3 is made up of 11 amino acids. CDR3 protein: CSAVRTGKLFF. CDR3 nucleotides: TGCAGTGCTGTCCGGACGGGAAAACTGTTTTTT.

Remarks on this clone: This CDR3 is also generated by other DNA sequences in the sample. Here the CDR3 reads CASSFSAFTDTQYF. The CDR3 region has the DNA TGTGCCAGCAGCTTTAGCGCCTTCACAGATACGCAGTATTTT. This rearrangement joins TRBV7-9 to TRBJ2-3; D is possibly TRBD2 (5 bases). Deletions cut 3 bases from V and 2 bases from J, with 9 bases between. In germline, CDR1 is SEHNR, CDR2 FQNEAQ (reference sequence). The CDR3 covers 14 residues. Full variable domain (outside the CDR3, taken from reference TRBV7-9 and TRBJ2-3): DTGVSQNPRHKITKRGQNVTFRCDPISEHNRLYWYRQTLGQGPEFLTYFQNEAQLEKSRLLSDRFSAERPKGSFSTLEIQRTEQGDSAMYLCASSFSAFTDTQYFGPGTRLTVL.